This T cell receptor beta chain was retrieved from a study of PD-1 blockade in mismatch repair-deficient tumors. Whole-study findings and limits: Rapid post-treatment expansion, then contraction, generally preceding radiologic response, marked tumor-resident clones.

Assay used: immunoSEQ multiplex PCR; TCRdb lists only in-frame clones, some missing. The sample yields 60,000 to 70,000 clones, about 87% seen once. About this clone: Its target is not known. It is unclear where the CDR3 begins or ends on the DNA, so no DNA is shown, and the CDR3 is as TCRdb lists it.

From germline, CDR1 is SGHNT and CDR2 YENEEA. The CDR3 extends over 17 residues, inclusive of both ends. Every patient had mismatch repair deficiency by PCR or immunohistochemistry. This TCR was recovered from an adult with mismatch repair-deficient cancer. Material: peripheral blood, obtained 52 weeks after starting pembrolizumab. The V gene is TRBV11-3, the J gene TRBJ2-2; the table names TRBD1, a call not compared with the DNA. CDR3 region: CASSSAPDKGTPGSCFF.